This record concerns one T cell receptor (beta chain) sequence. Its antigen has not been determined. No qualities accompany the bases; no much larger clone lies one base away. The collaborating institutions used their own protocols to collect whole blood in K2EDTA tubes. For TCRbeta analysis, collaborator samples were shipped as frozen whole blood, as isolated PBMCs, or as DNA extracted from either sample type. The sample belongs to a study of blood T cell repertoires in COVID-19 (dated by TCRdb to the early 2020s). Regarding the research as a whole: The collaborator samples originated in the United States, Italy and Spain and spanned the acute and convalescent phases of COVID-19. Nearly every sample came with metadata listing a de-identified subject ID, COVID-19 status, age in years and sex. Where HLA class I and class II types were available, the types were taken from metadata supplied by the sample provider, not from assay-based typing. Subjects who had been exposed to COVID-19, were actively infected with it, or had recovered from it provided the deeply sampled blood TCRbeta repertoires that made up the dataset. The prospective study material was composed of cDNA or gDNA derived from T cells, B-cell-depleted T cells, or PBMCs. The repertoires were released in a freely available public database intended as a resource for research on the immune response to SARS-CoV-2. Samples came from the ongoing ImmuneRACE study (first 160 participants) plus 1,254 subjects from 6 global collaborators.

General findings and caveats noted by the study authors: How much clinical and demographic metadata was included differed by source and by participant, and the metadata was provided uncurated.

TCRbeta CDR3 regions were amplified from genomic DNA using the immunoSEQ Assay, a bias-controlled multiplex PCR. As for how the authors treated the data: Within the assay, amplification of reference gene primers was used to estimate how many nucleated cells each sample contained. To quantify the absolute abundance of each unique TCRbeta CDR3 rearrangement, sequence reads were collapsed and filtered. For each sample, productive Simpson clonality was calculated as the square root of Simpson's diversity index across productive rearrangements. Here the immuneACCESS table is served through TCRdb, limited to in-frame sequences with V and J called. Missing clones are a known gap in these copies; in checked studies unresolved V genes cover under half, and the rest lacks a known reason. V, J and clone size were drawn from that table, and D and trimming were deduced from the DNA. The table for this sample lists about 260,000 clones; roughly 80% of them were counted only once. 3.5% to 5% of the sample comes from the top ten.

CDR1 and CDR2, looked up from the germline V gene, are MNHNS and SASEGT. The CDR3 spans 14 residues, from the cysteine through the phenylalanine. Of the read, only the CDR3 DNA is kept; its 42 bases are in frame from base 1. The V and J ends are trimmed by 0 bases and 3 bases, leaving 5 bases between them. Sequencing was performed on peripheral blood. This sequence was found in a man aged 55 to 70 with acute or convalescent COVID-19. The chain is assembled from TRBV6-1 and TRBJ1-4, with the D gene not confidently named. DNA sequence: TGTGCCAGCAGTGAAGCGCGAGCTAATGAAAAACTGTTTTTT. Its product reads: CASSEARANEKLFF.